The 27 T cell receptor beta chains below were found in one sample sequenced in a study of blood T cell repertoires in COVID-19. This table comes from immunoSEQ multiplex PCR, and its TCRdb copy is limited to in-frame clones, with some not included. Of 200,000 to 300,000 clones in the sample, roughly 80% were seen once. Sequences were obtained from peripheral blood. Source of these receptors: a woman aged 80 or older with COVID-19, enrolled during active disease.

CDR3 bases: TGTGCCAGCAGCTTAGACGGCGCGGGGAGAGATACGCAGTATTTT. Residues: CASSLDGAGRDTQYF. The chain carries TRBV11-2 and TRBJ2-3; tentative D call: TRBD2 (6 bases). Trimming took off 0 bases at V and 5 bases at J, with 12 bases between the two ends. Per the germline V gene, CDR1 is SGHAT and CDR2 is FQNNGV. The CDR3 is 15 amino acids. Drawing the rest from reference TRBV11-2 and TRBJ2-3, the complete variable domain is EAGVAQSPRYKIIEKRQSVAFWCNPISGHATLYWYQQILGQGPKLLIQFQNNGVVDDSQLPKDRFSAERLKGVDSTLKIQPAKLEDSAVYLCASSLDGAGRDTQYFGPGTRLTVL.

This chain joins TRBV5-4 and TRBJ1-1; D unclear. Per the germline V gene, CDR1 is SGHNT and CDR2 is YYREEE (reference sequence). V was shortened by 4 bases and J by 4 bases, with 14 bases between the two germline ends. CDR3 length equals 14 residues. CDR3 protein: CASSTRGGFTEAFF. The CDR3 DNA follows: TGTGCCAGCAGCACCCGGGGAGGGTTCACTGAAGCTTTCTTT. Full variable domain (missing parts from reference TRBV5-4 and TRBJ1-1): ETGVTQSPTHLIKTRGQQVTLRCSSQSGHNTVSWYQQALGQGPQFIFQYYREEENGRGNFPPRFSGLQFPNYSSELNVNALELDDSALYLCASSTRGGFTEAFFGQGTRLTVV.

This clone was seen a few times. The chain joins TRBV6-5 to TRBJ2-5; D is unresolved. This CDR3 region has 15 residues. Deletions cut 0 bases from V and 2 bases from J, with 10 bases between. In germline, CDR1 is MNHEY, CDR2 SVGAGI. CDR3 in amino acids: CASSYSWANQETQYF. CDR3 in DNA: TGTGCCAGCAGTTACTCCTGGGCGAATCAAGAGACCCAGTACTTC.

In this sample, this clone turned up a few times. This chain links TRBV4-2 with TRBJ1-1; D unresolved. Trimming shortened V by 6 bases and J by 10 bases, and 12 bases separated the two germline ends. Per germline, CDR1 LGHNA and CDR2 YNFKEQ. The CDR3 contains 11 residues. The CDR3 loop is CASSDEVGAFF. The CDR3 DNA reads as TGTGCCAGCAGTGACGAGGTTGGAGCTTTCTTT.

In its sample, this clone was seen once. This rearrangement joins TRBV5-5 to TRBJ1-1; TRBD1 might be the D (5 bases). The V gene lost 0 bases and the J gene lost 10 bases, with 22 bases spanning the gap. Germline CDR1 is SGHKS and CDR2 is YYEKEE (reference sequence). The CDR3 sequence is 16 residues long. The CDR3 loop reads CASSLEASAGRNTAFF. The CDR3 bases are TGTGCCAGCAGCTTGGAGGCCTCGGCGGGGCGTAATACAGCTTTCTTT.

This rearrangement joins TRBV7-6 to TRBJ1-1; D remains unclear. The CDR3 is 15 residues long. Trimming left V 0 bases short and J 5 bases short, with 13 bases between. CDR1 and CDR2 from the germline V gene are SGHVS and FNYEAQ. DNA for the CDR3: TGTGCCAGCAGCTTAGCGGAGGCCGGGGATACTGAAGCTTTCTTT. It codes for CASSLAEAGDTEAFF. Variable domain in full (rest from reference TRBV7-6 and TRBJ1-1): GAGVSQSPRYKVTKRGQDVALRCDPISGHVSLYWYRQALGQGPEFLTYFNYEAQQDKSGLPNDRFSAERPEGSISTLTIQRTEQRDSAMYRCASSLAEAGDTEAFFGQGTRLTVV.

The V call is TRBV18, the J call TRBJ1-3, with D unclear. V lost 0 bases to trimming and J lost 0 bases, with 12 bases between them. The CDR3 covers 17 residues. Germline CDR1 is KGHSH and CDR2 is LQKENI. CDR3 nucleotide sequence: TGTGCCAGCTCACCACCGACGACGGGTCTCTCTGGAAACACCATATATTTT. Translating it yields CASSPPTTGLSGNTIYF.

The rearrangement links TRBV2 to TRBJ1-1, with 7 nucleotides matching TRBD1. From germline, CDR1 is SNHLY and CDR2 FYNNEI. V shed 3 bases, J shed 5 bases, and the junction held 9 bases outside the gene matches. The CDR3 is made up of 15 amino acids. For the CDR3, the DNA is TGTGCCAGCAGTGAGGAGGGGGCCATCGGGACTGAAGCTTTCTTT. Translation: CASSEEGAIGTEAFF.

The V gene is TRBV24-1, the J gene TRBJ2-1; D gene uncertain. Germline CDR1 KGHDR, CDR2 SFDVKD. The V and J ends lost 4 bases and 6 bases respectively, with 15 bases between them. The CDR3 sequence is 15 residues long. DNA for the CDR3: TGTGCCACCAGTGACCCATTAGCTGATCTCAATGAGCAGTTCTTC. It encodes CATSDPLADLNEQFF.

The genes are TRBV7-9 and TRBJ2-5, with D possibly being TRBD1 (5 bases). In germline, CDR1 is SEHNR, CDR2 FQNEAQ (reference sequence). The ends were cut back, 5 bases at V and 0 bases at J, with 13 bases in the middle. There are 15 residues in the CDR3. CDR3 sequence reads: CASSIQASHQETQYF. The CDR3 DNA reads TGTGCCAGCAGCATACAGGCGTCACACCAAGAGACCCAGTACTTC.

CDR3: CASSYSGRAGTGELFF. CDR3 nucleotides: TGTGCCAGCAGCTATAGCGGGAGGGCCGGCACCGGGGAGCTGTTTTTT. The rearrangement joins TRBV7-9 to TRBJ2-2, with 11 bases matching TRBD2. This CDR3 has 16 residues. Germline CDR1 and CDR2: SEHNR and FQNEAQ (reference sequence). J was trimmed by 4 bases and V by 4 bases; bases with no gene match: 5. Full variable domain (outside the CDR3, taken from reference TRBV7-9 and TRBJ2-2): DTGVSQNPRHKITKRGQNVTFRCDPISEHNRLYWYRQTLGQGPEFLTYFQNEAQLEKSRLLSDRFSAERPKGSFSTLEIQRTEQGDSAMYLCASSYSGRAGTGELFFGEGSRLTVL.

The chain carries TRBV15 and TRBJ1-1, with 7 bases matching TRBD1. With V trimmed by 1 base and J by 0 bases, 5 bases remained unmatched. This CDR3 region has 16 residues. Germline-derived CDR1 and CDR2 are LNHNV and YYDKDF (reference sequence). The CDR3 loop is CATSRAPTGVNTEAFF. The CDR3 DNA is TGTGCCACCAGCAGAGCCCCAACAGGGGTGAACACTGAAGCTTTCTTT.

This chain links TRBV3-1 (or the pseudogene TRBV3-2) with TRBJ1-1, with D possibly matching TRBD1 (6 bases). This CDR3 has 13 residues. Germline values: CDR1 LGHDT, CDR2 YNNKEL (reference sequence). Between the trimmed V and J ends, which lost 1 base and 5 bases, there was a span of 8 bases. DNA of the CDR3: TGTGCCAGCAGCCAAGGGACAGTTACTGAAGCTTTCTTT. Translation: CASSQGTVTEAFF.

This clone was recorded once. This sequence joins TRBV28 and TRBJ2-7; 9 nucleotides agree with TRBD1. The germline gives CDR1 MDHEN, CDR2 SYDVKM. With 6 bases clipped from V and 11 bases from J, the junction kept 11 bases outside the gene matches. The CDR3 is 13 amino acids. In nucleotides, the CDR3 is TGTGCCAGCAGGGGAGCGGGACAGGGAGTCGAGTACTTC. This encodes CASRGAGQGVEYF.

The V call is TRBV27, the J call TRBJ1-2; TRBD1 aligns across 8 bases. Per the germline V gene, CDR1 is MNHEY and CDR2 is SMNVEV (reference sequence). Losses at the gene ends were 5 bases for V and 1 base for J; bases not matched to a gene: 12. CDR3 size: 17 residues. CDR3 loop: CASSLGQGLFINYGYTF. Here the CDR3 DNA reads TGTGCCAGCAGTCTCGGACAGGGCCTCTTCATTAACTATGGCTACACCTTC.

The rearrangement links TRBV5-1 to TRBJ2-7; 12 nucleotides align to TRBD1. Germline V gene lookup returns CDR1 SGHRS and CDR2 YFSETQ. CDR3 length: 14 amino acids. V was clipped by 3 bases and J by 5 bases; unmatched bases: 3. This CDR3 is CASSSGQGAHEQYF. The CDR3, as DNA: TGCGCCAGCAGCTCGGGACAGGGGGCCCACGAGCAGTACTTC.

The rearrangement uses TRBV6-4 and TRBJ2-3, with D possibly matching TRBD2 (5 bases). The CDR3 has 15 residues. The germline gives CDR1 MRHNA, CDR2 SNTAGT. V dropped 0 bases and J dropped 1 base, with 8 bases sitting between them. The CDR3 sequence is CASSDSGGRTDTQYF. CDR3 coding DNA: TGTGCCAGCAGTGACTCTGGCGGGCGCACAGATACGCAGTATTTT.

The rearrangement links TRBV19 to TRBJ1-1; D unclear. The CDR3 sequence is 14 residues long. V lost 7 bases and J 1 base, leaving 13 bases between the germline ends. Per germline, CDR1 LNHDA and CDR2 SQIVND (reference sequence). The chain's CDR3 is CASTPRAGNTEAFF. Written as DNA, the CDR3 is TGTGCCAGTACCCCTCGGGCGGGGAACACTGAAGCTTTCTTT.

Concerning this clone itself: At one end, the junction sequence differs from germline, possibly due to a read error. This chain links TRBV6-1 with TRBJ2-1; TRBD2 matches 12 bases. The CDR3 has 15 residues. Germline V gene data show CDR1 as MNHNS and CDR2 as SASEGT. The CDR3 loop is CASNETLAGGNEQFF. Here the CDR3 DNA reads TGTGCCAGCAATGAAACGCTAGCGGGGGGGAATGAGCAGTTCTTC.

This clone has more than one count but fewer than ten. This chain joins TRBV9 and TRBJ1-3; 9 bases map to TRBD1. Losses at the gene ends were 3 bases for V and 4 bases for J; bases not matched to a gene: 11. CDR1 SGDLS and CDR2 YYNGEE come from the germline V gene. The CDR3 extends over 17 amino acids. CDR3 DNA sequence: TGTGCCAGCAGCGAAAGACCCGGACAGGGGATCGGAAACACCATATATTTT. Its translation: CASSERPGQGIGNTIYF.

V and J are TRBV5-1 and TRBJ2-7; 7 bases align to TRBD2. The CDR3 has 14 amino acids. Germline values: CDR1 SGHRS, CDR2 YFSETQ. Losses at the gene ends were 4 bases for V and 4 bases for J; bases not matched to a gene: 8. The CDR3 spells CASSLHLRGYEQYF. For the CDR3, the DNA is TGCGCCAGCAGCCTCCACCTGCGGGGGTACGAGCAGTACTTC.

The J gene is TRBJ1-5, the V gene TRBV21-1. TRBV21-1 corresponds to a pseudogene. The CDR3 loop spans 17 amino acids. CDR3 DNA sequence: TGTGCCAGCAGCACCCGGTTGGTGAGCTATAGCAATCAGCCCCAGCATTTT. Amino acid sequence: CASSTRLVSYSNQPQHF.

The V and J genes are TRBV3-1 (or the pseudogene TRBV3-2) and TRBJ1-2; 7 nucleotides line up with TRBD1. Germline CDR1 and CDR2: LGHDT and YNNKEL (reference sequence). The length of the CDR3 is 14 residues. The V and J ends lost 1 base and 4 bases, in that order; junction bases with no gene match: 3. The CDR3 is CASSQGQGSYGYTF. The CDR3 region has the DNA TGTGCCAGCAGCCAAGGACAGGGAAGCTATGGCTACACCTTC.

This rearrangement joins TRBV6-6 to TRBJ2-4; a weak D match, TRBD1 (7 bases). This CDR3 region has 16 residues. The germline V gene encodes CDR1 MNHNY and CDR2 SVGAGI (reference sequence). V was clipped by 2 bases and J by 0 bases, with 11 bases between them. For the CDR3, the DNA is TGTGCCAGCAGTTACCAGGGGGACTTAGCCAAAAACATTCAGTACTTC. Its translation: CASSYQGDLAKNIQYF.

This rearrangement joins TRBV12-3 or TRBV12-4 to TRBJ1-2; D is perhaps TRBD1 (6 bases). V was pared by 3 bases and J by 8 bases, with 10 bases between. CDR3 length: 12 residues. The DNA for the CDR3 is TGTGCCAGCAGTTTCCCAGGGGAGGGCTACACCTTC. Translation gives CASSFPGEGYTF.

The J gene is TRBJ1-2, the V gene TRBV29-1; 7 positions match TRBD1. The germline gives CDR1 SQVTM, CDR2 ANQGSEA. V shed 7 bases and J 6 bases; nucleotides not matched to a gene: 11. The CDR3 is made up of 13 amino acids. CDR3 DNA: TGCAGCGGCGGGACAGCCGATCGGAATGGCTACACCTTC. This codes for CSGGTADRNGYTF.

This chain links TRBV6-2 or TRBV6-3 with TRBJ1-2; TRBD1 matches at 8 bases. The CDR3 sequence is 16 residues long. V shed 4 bases and J 4 bases; nucleotides not matched to a gene: 11. CDR1 MNHEY and CDR2 SVGEGT come from the germline V gene. This chain's CDR3 is CASSLSFLGTGYGYTF. CDR3 DNA: TGTGCCAGCAGTTTGTCGTTCCTCGGGACAGGCTATGGCTACACCTTC.